What follows are 30 T cell receptor beta chains derived from one specimen sequenced in a study of blood T cells in healthy people across ages. A second PCR, run for roughly 6 to 11 cycles, used a sample-barcoded 5' primer plus a J-beta primer mix. Using its own MiXCR run on the 5' RACE reads, TCRdb lists one record per CDR3 protein. The sample consists of more than 550,000 distinct CDR3 sequences, 20% to 25% of them appearing once. What was sequenced was blood. These TCRs come from a man in his sixties or seventies in good health.

V gene TRBV27 combines with J gene TRBJ2-7; 9 nucleotides line up with TRBD1. The germline CDR1 and CDR2 sequences are MNHEY and SMNVEV (reference sequence). V was clipped by 4 bases and J by 6 bases; unmatched bases: 7. This CDR3 contains 14 residues. The CDR3 loop reads CASSSPGQGFEQYF. In DNA form, the CDR3 reads TGTGCCAGCAGTTCTCCGGGACAGGGATTCGAGCAGTACTTC.

This clonotype has at least ten counts. The V gene is TRBV12-3 or TRBV12-4, the J gene TRBJ2-2; D is perhaps TRBD1 (6 bases). This CDR3 region has 13 residues. With 6 bases removed from V and 4 bases from J, the gap between germline ends came to 9 bases. The CDR3 DNA is TGTGCCAGCAGGTTGGGGGCCACCGGGGAGCTGTTTTTT. Encoded protein: CASRLGATGELFF.

The chain carries TRBV29-1 and TRBJ2-4, with D possibly called TRBD1 or TRBD2 (5 bases each). The germline CDR1 and CDR2 sequences are SQVTM and ANQGSEA. The ends were cut back, 4 bases at V and 0 bases at J, with 13 bases in the middle. This CDR3 contains 15 residues. The CDR3 sequence: CSVVGRSQAKNIQYF. CDR3 sequence (DNA): TGCAGCGTTGTGGGACGATCACAAGCCAAAAACATTCAGTACTTC.

This clonotype appeared many times. The J gene is TRBJ1-2, the V gene TRBV6-5; 7 nucleotides agree with TRBD1. V shed 6 bases, J shed 6 bases, and the junction held 4 bases outside the gene matches. The CDR3 spans 12 residues. CDR1 is MNHEY, CDR2 SVGAGI, per germline. This CDR3 reads CASSMTGNGYTF. The CDR3, as DNA: TGTGCCAGCAGCATGACAGGGAATGGCTACACCTTC.

The rearrangement uses TRBV6-6 and TRBJ2-1; maybe TRBD2 (6 bases). Germline V gene sequence: CDR1 MNHNY, CDR2 SVGAGI (reference sequence). The length of the CDR3 is 16 residues. V gave up 8 bases and J gave up 0 bases, with 17 bases separating them. CDR3 sequence: CASLFLLAPSYNEQFF. CDR3 nucleotides: TGTGCCAGCCTCTTCCTTCTAGCGCCCTCCTACAATGAGCAGTTCTTC.

This clonotype was observed at least ten times. J is TRBJ2-5 and V is TRBV20-1; 7 nucleotides agree with TRBD1. The J segment lost 4 bases and the V segment lost 2 bases, leaving 4 bases of the junction unmatched. This CDR3 has 13 residues. Germline V CDR1 and CDR2: DFQATT, SNEGSKA (reference sequence). The CDR3 loop is CSARPTGRETQYF. The CDR3 coding sequence is TGCAGTGCTAGACCGACAGGGCGAGAGACCCAGTACTTC.

This clonotype was detected only a few times. This rearrangement joins TRBV6-5 to TRBJ1-2; D remains ambiguous. V was trimmed by 6 bases and J by 8 bases, leaving 13 bases between them. The CDR3 totals 12 residues. CDR1 is MNHEY and CDR2 is SVGAGI in the germline V gene. The CDR3 DNA follows: TGTGCCAGCAGCTCTCCATGGTGGGGCTACACCTTC. This encodes CASSSPWWGYTF.

The chain links TRBV6-1 to TRBJ1-1; 8 bases match TRBD1. Germline V gene data show CDR1 as MNHNS and CDR2 as SASEGT. CDR3 length equals 17 residues. Trimming took 4 bases from V and 0 from J; bases not matched to a gene: 10. The CDR3 nucleotides are TGTGCCAGCAGTGCTGGGGCAGGGGGCTTTGTGAACACTGAAGCTTTCTTT. Amino acid sequence: CASSAGAGGFVNTEAFF.

This clonotype has just a few counts. The gene calls are TRBV3-1 and TRBJ2-1; D is undetermined. The CDR3 totals 16 residues. V was trimmed by 2 bases and J by 2 bases, leaving 13 bases between them. Germline CDR1 and CDR2: LGHDT and YNNKEL (reference sequence). The CDR3 coding sequence is TGTGCCAGCAGCCAAAGATCACAGCCTCCCTACAATGAGCAGTTCTTC. This gives the protein CASSQRSQPPYNEQFF.

This clonotype was seen a handful of times. The chain uses TRBV15 and TRBJ2-3; weak D call: TRBD2 (6 bases). This CDR3 comprises 13 residues. Germline CDR1 and CDR2: LNHNV and YYDKDF (reference sequence). V was cut by 3 bases and J by 14 bases, with 18 bases left in between. The CDR3 DNA follows: TGTGCCACCAGCAGGGACGTACGGGAGACTATGTATTTT. Translation: CATSRDVRETMYF. Together with reference TRBV15 and TRBJ2-3, the CDR3 gives the full variable domain: DAMVIQNPRYQVTQFGKPVTLSCSQTLNHNVMYWYQQKSSQAPKLLFHYYDKDFNNEADTPDNFQSRRPNTSFCFLDIRSPGLGDTAMYLCATSRDVRETMYFGPGTRLTVL.

The CDR3 DNA reads as TGTGCCAGTAGTATGGTTGCGACAGCTCAAGAGACCCAGTACTTC. This gives the protein CASSMVATAQETQYF. The chain employs TRBV19 and TRBJ2-5; D is possibly TRBD1 (5 bases). The CDR3 length is 15 residues. The germline V gene has CDR1 LNHDA and CDR2 SQIVND (reference sequence). Trimming took off 3 bases at V and 2 bases at J, with 13 bases between the two ends. The entire variable domain, with the rest obtained from reference TRBV19 and TRBJ2-5, is as follows: DGGITQSPKYLFRKEGQNVTLSCEQNLNHDAMYWYRQDPGQGLRLIYYSQIVNDFQKGDIAEGYSVSREKKESFPLTVTSAQKNPTAFYLCASSMVATAQETQYFGPGTRLLVL.

This clonotype was recorded a few times. The chain uses TRBV5-1 and TRBJ2-3, with 9 bases matching TRBD2. The CDR3 covers 15 residues. The trim removed 0 bases at V and 3 bases at J, leaving 2 bases unmatched. Germline CDR1 SGHRS, CDR2 YFSETQ. The chain's CDR3 is CASSLASGETDTQYF. The CDR3 nucleotides read TGCGCCAGCAGCTTGGCTAGCGGGGAGACAGATACGCAGTATTTT.

CDR3 loop: CASSQGPLGRTEAFF. The DNA of the CDR3 is TGCGCCAGCAGCCAAGGTCCTCTTGGGAGGACTGAAGCTTTCTTT. The chain recombines TRBV4-3 with TRBJ1-1; D gene uncertain. From germline, CDR1 is LGHNA and CDR2 YSLEER. V lost 1 base to trimming and J lost 5 bases, with 14 bases between them. The CDR3 has 15 residues.

This chain joins TRBV9 and TRBJ2-1; no clear D. V was pared by 0 bases and J by 2 bases, with 9 bases between. The CDR3 length is 15 residues. Germline CDR1 reads SGDLS; CDR2 reads YYNGEE. The CDR3 is CASSVVPRTYNEQFF. In DNA form, the CDR3 reads TGTGCCAGCAGCGTAGTTCCTCGTACCTACAATGAGCAGTTCTTC. Combining the CDR3 with reference TRBV9 and TRBJ2-1 gives the whole variable domain DSGVTQTPKHLITATGQRVTLRCSPRSGDLSVYWYQQSLDQGLQFLIQYYNGEERAKGNILERFSAQQFPDLHSELNLSSLELGDSALYFCASSVVPRTYNEQFFGPGTRLTVL.

The gene calls are TRBV2 and TRBJ2-5; maybe TRBD2 (6 bases). TRBJ2-1 matches the DNA end more closely, so the J call is doubtful. There are 14 residues in the CDR3. Germline CDR1 is SNHLY and CDR2 is FYNNEI. The CDR3 is CASTPLALANEQFF. CDR3 nucleotides: TGTGCCAGCACTCCTCTAGCGCTTGCGAATGAGCAGTTCTTC.

The rearrangement joins TRBV20-1 to TRBJ2-3; TRBD2 matches 13 bases. After removal of 6 bases from V and 3 bases from J, the junction contained 9 bases not matched to a gene. Germline assignment: CDR1 DFQATT and CDR2 SNEGSKA (reference sequence). The CDR3 is 16 amino acids. CDR3: CSAPGLAGVGTDTQYF. CDR3 DNA sequence: TGCAGTGCCCCAGGACTAGCGGGAGTCGGAACAGATACGCAGTATTTT.

The rearrangement links TRBV28 to TRBJ2-5; the D gene is possibly TRBD2 (7 bases). This CDR3 is built from 15 residues. CDR1 is MDHEN and CDR2 is SYDVKM in the germline V gene. Trimming stripped 1 base from V and 5 bases from J, with 14 bases between. DNA of the CDR3: TGTGCCAGCAGTTTATTGGGGGGGCGCATTGAGACCCAGTACTTC. Protein product: CASSLLGGRIETQYF. The whole variable domain, remainder taken from reference TRBV28 and TRBJ2-5, is DVKVTQSSRYLVKRTGEKVFLECVQDMDHENMFWYRQDPGLGLRLIYFSYDVKMKEKGDIPEGYSVSREKKERFSLILESASTNQTSMYLCASSLLGGRIETQYFGPGTRLLVL.

V is TRBV12-3 or TRBV12-4 and J is TRBJ2-3, with D possibly being TRBD1 or TRBD2 (6 bases each). The CDR3 runs to 15 residues. V gave up 6 bases and J gave up 2 bases, with 15 bases separating them. Here the CDR3 reads CASSHRRGNTDTQYF. The CDR3 bases are TGTGCCAGCAGCCACAGGAGGGGGAACACAGATACGCAGTATTTT.

This clonotype is categorized as medium-sized. Here the CDR3 DNA reads TGTGCCACCAGTGAAACCCTAGCGGGGAAGGGAGATACGCAGTATTTT. Its translation is CATSETLAGKGDTQYF. The J gene is TRBJ2-3, the V gene TRBV24-1, with 9 nucleotides matching TRBD2. From germline, CDR1 is KGHDR and CDR2 SFDVKD. CDR3 length equals 16 residues. The J segment lost 5 bases and the V segment lost 4 bases, leaving 9 bases of the junction unmatched.

The chain uses TRBV27 and TRBJ1-2, with TRBD1 identical over 9 bases. The CDR3 spans 14 residues. Trimming removed 6 bases from V and 4 bases from J; junction bases left unmatched: 6. CDR1 is MNHEY, CDR2 SMNVEV, per germline (reference sequence). The CDR3 DNA sequence: TGTGCCAGCAGAACAGGGGGCGCAGTCTATGGCTACACCTTC. It codes for CASRTGGAVYGYTF.

This clonotype was recorded only once. A much bigger clone sits one base away, suggesting this may be a read error. The chain couples TRBV5-5 to TRBJ2-2; D may be TRBD1 or TRBD2 (6 bases each). Germline V lookup: CDR1 SGHKS, CDR2 YYEKEE (reference sequence). This CDR3 is built from 14 residues. V was cut by 2 bases and J by 9 bases, with 14 bases left in between. CDR3 bases: TGTGCCAGCAGCTTACCTTCGGGGGCCCGGGAGCTGTTTTTT. Translated, it gives CASSLPSGARELFF.

The CDR3: CASSEVPGQGREKLFF. CDR3 DNA sequence: TGTGCCAGCAGTGAGGTCCCCGGACAGGGGAGGGAAAAACTGTTTTTT. The V call is TRBV6-1, the J call TRBJ1-4, with TRBD1 matching over 9 bases. With 3 bases clipped from V and 8 bases from J, the junction kept 10 bases outside the gene matches. The CDR3 runs to 16 residues. Germline V gene lookup returns CDR1 MNHNS and CDR2 SASEGT.

The chain has TRBV19 and TRBJ2-6; a possible D gene is TRBD1 (6 bases). This CDR3 is 14 amino acids long. The germline V gene encodes CDR1 LNHDA and CDR2 SQIVND (reference sequence). V was pared by 6 bases and J by 2 bases, with 8 bases between. In DNA, the CDR3 is TGTGCCAGTAGGAGGACAGCTGGGGCCAACGTCCTGACTTTC. This translates into CASRRTAGANVLTF.

CDR3 DNA: TGTGCCACCTCATCCCGGGCGGGTGTCACTGAAGCTTTCTTT. Encoded protein: CATSSRAGVTEAFF. The chain combines TRBV6-5 with TRBJ1-1; D is ambiguous. Trimming cost V 10 bases and J 4 bases, with 19 bases left between them. The CDR3 runs 14 residues. Germline-derived CDR1 and CDR2 are MNHEY and SVGAGI.

CDR3 residues: CASSSKGIDTQYF. CDR3 sequence (DNA): TGTGCCAGCAGCTCAAAGGGGATAGATACGCAGTATTTT. The chain recombines TRBV28 with TRBJ2-3; TRBD1 might be the D (5 bases). Trimming stripped 6 bases from V and 5 bases from J, with 12 bases between. The CDR3 is 13 residues long. Germline V gives CDR1 MDHEN, CDR2 SYDVKM.

V gene TRBV28 combines with J gene TRBJ2-5; D gene ambiguous. Trimming removed 3 bases from V and 1 base from J, with 9 bases in between. Germline values: CDR1 MDHEN, CDR2 SYDVKM. The CDR3 has 14 residues. The CDR3 region is CASSFPPAQETQYF. In DNA, the CDR3 is TGTGCCAGCAGTTTCCCACCGGCCCAAGAGACCCAGTACTTC.

This chain links TRBV6-1 with TRBJ2-7; possible D gene TRBD2, 5 bases. V was pared by 3 bases and J by 3 bases, with 15 bases between. CDR1 and CDR2 from the germline V gene are MNHNS and SASEGT. The CDR3 runs to 15 residues. Here the CDR3 DNA reads TGTGCCAGCAGTGAGTGGGCTCGGGAATTCTACGAGCAGTACTTC. It codes for CASSEWAREFYEQYF.

This clonotype occurred a few times. The chain's CDR3 is CASNVAPGPDTQYF. For the CDR3, the DNA is TGCGCCAGCAATGTGGCCCCAGGACCAGATACGCAGTATTTT. J is TRBJ2-3 and V is TRBV5-1; D is unclear. Trimming took off 6 bases at V and 4 bases at J, with 15 bases between the two ends. CDR1 SGHRS and CDR2 YFSETQ come from the germline V gene. This CDR3 is 14 amino acids long.

This clonotype has a handful of counts. The rearrangement joins TRBV5-4 to TRBJ2-2, with 11 positions matching TRBD1. CDR1 and CDR2 (germline): SGHNT, YYREEE (reference sequence). CDR3 length: 17 residues. V trimming: 4 bases; J trimming: 0 bases; junction bases outside the gene matches: 5. The CDR3 is CASSPAGQGANTGELFF. The CDR3, as DNA: TGTGCCAGCAGCCCCGCGGGACAGGGGGCGAACACCGGGGAGCTGTTTTTT. The full variable domain, completed using reference TRBV5-4 and TRBJ2-2, is ETGVTQSPTHLIKTRGQQVTLRCSSQSGHNTVSWYQQALGQGPQFIFQYYREEENGRGNFPPRFSGLQFPNYSSELNVNALELDDSALYLCASSPAGQGANTGELFFGEGSRLTVL.

The chain carries TRBV7-2 and TRBJ2-4, with D tentatively TRBD1 (7 bases). Germline V gene lookup returns CDR1 SGHTA and CDR2 FQGNSA. The CDR3 sequence is 16 residues long. V was trimmed by 3 bases and J by 6 bases, leaving 18 bases between them. Here the CDR3 DNA reads TGTGCCAGCAGCTTGGACGCAGGAGGGGGCGGAAACATTCAGTACTTC. This codes for CASSLDAGGGGNIQYF.